The 20 T cell receptor beta chains listed next were all sequenced from one sample in a study of blood T cell repertoires in COVID-19. Libraries were prepared by immunoSEQ multiplex PCR; TCRdb keeps only in-frame clonotypes and omits some of them. This sample has about 200,000 clones, with about 83% found just once. Sequenced: peripheral blood. These receptor sequences come from a woman in her sixties or seventies with active or convalescent COVID-19.

In regard to this clone: The same CDR3 arises from other DNA sequences in this sample as well. V is TRBV28 and J is TRBJ2-7; D might be TRBD1 (6 bases). The CDR3 loop spans 15 amino acids. Trimming took 8 bases from V and 2 from J, leaving 19 bases between them. Germline CDR1 MDHEN, CDR2 SYDVKM. This CDR3 reads CASSTRGINAYEQYF. DNA of the CDR3: TGTGCCAGCTCTACCAGGGGCATTAACGCCTACGAGCAGTACTTC.

The chain carries TRBV24-1 and TRBJ2-1; TRBD2 matches at 11 bases. CDR1 is KGHDR and CDR2 is SFDVKD in the germline V gene. The CDR3 contains 14 residues. The J segment lost 6 bases and the V segment lost 5 bases, leaving 2 bases of the junction unmatched. The CDR3 coding sequence is TGTGCCACCAGTGGCACTAGCGGGAGCAATGAGCAGTTCTTC. Protein sequence: CATSGTSGSNEQFF.

V is TRBV7-3 and J is TRBJ2-7, with TRBD2 as a possible D gene (7 bases). This CDR3 has 16 residues. Trimming removed 2 bases from V and 4 bases from J, with 18 bases in between. Germline V gives CDR1 SGHTA, CDR2 FQGTGA. This chain's CDR3 is CASSLGWPGEGYEQYF. As DNA, the CDR3 is TGTGCCAGCAGCTTAGGATGGCCAGGGGAGGGGTACGAGCAGTACTTC.

CDR3 DNA sequence: TGTGCCAGCGGGCGCGCGGGAGAGACCCAGTACTTC. Its protein is CASGRAGETQYF. The chain couples TRBV12-3 or TRBV12-4 to TRBJ2-5; D perhaps matches TRBD2 (5 bases). Trimming removed 8 bases from V and 4 bases from J, with 11 bases in between. This CDR3 contains 12 residues.

This sequence joins TRBV27 and TRBJ1-1; 7 bases line up with TRBD1. The germline gives CDR1 MNHEY, CDR2 SMNVEV (reference sequence). V lost 5 bases and J lost 1; bases outside the gene matches: 10. The CDR3 has 16 amino acids. This CDR3 is CASSPTSTGWNTEAFF. Here the CDR3 DNA reads TGTGCCAGCAGTCCGACATCGACAGGGTGGAACACTGAAGCTTTCTTT.

The gene calls are TRBV29-1 and TRBJ1-3, with 7 bases lining up with TRBD1. Germline loops: CDR1 SQVTM, CDR2 ANQGSEA. J lost 0 bases, V lost 4 bases, and 3 bases had no gene match. This CDR3 has 14 amino acids. The CDR3 sequence is CSVAPGGSGNTIYF. Written as DNA, the CDR3 is TGCAGCGTTGCCCCAGGGGGCTCTGGAAACACCATATATTTT. Using reference TRBV29-1 and TRBJ1-3 for the parts outside the CDR3, the full variable domain is SAVISQKPSRDICQRGTSLTIQCQVDSQVTMMFWYRQQPGQSLTLIATANQGSEATYESGFVIDKFPISRPNLTFSTLTVSNMSPEDSSIYLCSVAPGGSGNTIYFGEGSWLTVV.

The chain links TRBV5-1 to TRBJ1-2, with 9 nucleotides matching TRBD1. The CDR3 runs to 15 residues. Looked up from germline, CDR1 is SGHRS and CDR2 is YFSETQ. The J segment lost 8 bases and the V segment lost 0 bases, leaving 8 bases of the junction unmatched. The CDR3 region is CASSLEGQGAGGYTF. The CDR3 nucleotides are TGCGCCAGCAGCTTGGAGGGACAGGGAGCCGGAGGCTACACCTTC.

V is TRBV11-2 and J is TRBJ1-1; a possible D gene is TRBD1 (5 bases). Per the germline V gene, CDR1 is SGHAT and CDR2 is FQNNGV. V was pared by 4 bases and J by 1 base, with 13 bases between. The CDR3 extends over 15 amino acids. The CDR3 region has the DNA TGTGCCAGCAGCTCTTATGGACAAAAGAACACTGAAGCTTTCTTT. Protein sequence: CASSSYGQKNTEAFF.

The chain uses TRBV28 and TRBJ2-2; TRBD1 agrees at 7 bases. Unmatched junction bases numbered 8, after V lost 3 bases and J lost 7 bases. Germline CDR1 and CDR2: MDHEN and SYDVKM. CDR3 length: 15 residues. The CDR3 nucleotides are TGTGCCAGCAGTTTCTACAGGGGATCGGGCGGGGAGCTGTTTTTT. Its translation: CASSFYRGSGGELFF.

This clone turned up a few times. The same CDR3 is also encoded by other DNA sequences in this sample. This chain uses TRBV9 with TRBJ2-1; the match to TRBD2 covers 8 bases. The CDR3 consists of 15 residues. Losses at the gene ends were 2 bases for V and 1 base for J; bases not matched to a gene: 2. Per the germline V gene, CDR1 is SGDLS and CDR2 is YYNGEE. CDR3 bases: TGTGCCAGCAGCGTGGGACTAGGGTCCTACAATGAGCAGTTCTTC. Translating it yields CASSVGLGSYNEQFF. The full variable domain, completed using reference TRBV9 and TRBJ2-1, is DSGVTQTPKHLITATGQRVTLRCSPRSGDLSVYWYQQSLDQGLQFLIQYYNGEERAKGNILERFSAQQFPDLHSELNLSSLELGDSALYFCASSVGLGSYNEQFFGPGTRLTVL.

The chain recombines TRBV7-9 with TRBJ2-3; 15 positions match TRBD2. The CDR3 contains 19 residues. With V trimmed by 4 bases and J by 0 bases, 8 bases remained unmatched. Per germline, CDR1 SEHNR and CDR2 FQNEAQ (reference sequence). CDR3 coding DNA: TGTGCCAGCAGCTCTGGACTAGCGGGAGGGATGTTGAGCACAGATACGCAGTATTTT. Protein: CASSSGLAGGMLSTDTQYF.

This clone was seen ten or more times. The chain uses TRBV10-3 and TRBJ2-7; 8 bases are a match to TRBD1. The CDR3 length is 17 residues. The trim removed 5 bases at V and 2 bases at J, leaving 14 bases unmatched. Germline assignment: CDR1 ENHRY and CDR2 SYGVKD. The CDR3 DNA reads as TGTGCCATCAGTCAGGGACAGGCCGCCAGTTCTACCTACGAGCAGTACTTC. This gives the protein CAISQGQAASSTYEQYF.

This clone was detected only once. The J gene is TRBJ1-3, the V gene TRBV5-1, with D possibly matching TRBD1 (6 bases). The V gene's germline CDR1 is SGHRS and CDR2 YFSETQ. V was trimmed by 5 bases and J by 0 bases, leaving 18 bases between them. This CDR3 spans 17 amino acids. This CDR3 reads CASSHRGGGFSGNTIYF. DNA for the CDR3: TGCGCCAGCAGTCATCGAGGGGGTGGATTCTCTGGAAACACCATATATTTT.

The chain links TRBV15 to TRBJ2-3, with D maybe TRBD2 (5 bases). From germline, CDR1 is LNHNV and CDR2 YYDKDF (reference sequence). Trimming took 3 bases from V and 6 from J, leaving 10 bases between them. This CDR3 is 13 amino acids long. The CDR3 DNA sequence: TGTGCCACCAGCAGTGGACTCCGGGATACGCAGTATTTT. It yields the protein CATSSGLRDTQYF. The variable domain in full, completed from reference TRBV15 and TRBJ2-3, reads DAMVIQNPRYQVTQFGKPVTLSCSQTLNHNVMYWYQQKSSQAPKLLFHYYDKDFNNEADTPDNFQSRRPNTSFCFLDIRSPGLGDTAMYLCATSSGLRDTQYFGPGTRLTVL.

CDR3 in amino acids: CASSVEVRGTEAFF. CDR3 DNA sequence: TGTGCCAGCAGCGTAGAGGTCAGGGGAACTGAAGCTTTCTTT. This chain links TRBV9 with TRBJ1-1, with D possibly TRBD1 on 6 matching bases. V gave up 0 bases and J gave up 5 bases, with 11 bases separating them. Germline loops: CDR1 SGDLS, CDR2 YYNGEE. The CDR3 is 14 amino acids.

This rearrangement joins TRBV18 to TRBJ2-7; unclear D gene. Deletions cut 4 bases from V and 6 bases from J, with 16 bases between. Germline CDR1 KGHSH, CDR2 LQKENI. The CDR3 is 14 residues long. This CDR3 reads CASSLTAKVREQYF. In nucleotides, the CDR3 is TGTGCCAGCTCACTCACAGCAAAGGTACGCGAGCAGTACTTC.

This clone was seen just once. The rearrangement uses TRBV11-2 and TRBJ2-7, with 11 bases lining up with TRBD1. V lost 0 bases, J lost 6 bases, and 4 bases stayed unmatched. CDR3 size: 15 residues. Germline V gene data show CDR1 as SGHAT and CDR2 as FQNNGV. The CDR3 coding sequence is TGTGCCAGCAGCTTAGACAGGACAGGGGGCGGCGAGCAGTACTTC. Protein product: CASSLDRTGGGEQYF.

CDR3 in amino acids: CSASSGGNQPQHF. In DNA form, the CDR3 reads TGCAGTGCTAGTTCAGGGGGCAATCAGCCCCAGCATTTT. V gene TRBV20-1 combines with J gene TRBJ1-5; D may be TRBD1 (6 bases). The length of the CDR3 is 13 residues. The germline CDR1 and CDR2 sequences are DFQATT and SNEGSKA (reference sequence). The V end lost 3 bases, the J end lost 2 bases, and 8 bases lay between the germline ends.

This rearrangement joins TRBV14 to TRBJ2-1; 11 bases agree with TRBD2. Trimming cost V 4 bases and J 9 bases; bases outside gene matches: 8. CDR1 is SGHDN and CDR2 is FVKESK in the germline V gene. The CDR3 totals 15 residues. DNA of the CDR3: TGTGCCAGCAGCCCGGGACTAGCGGAATTGCGTGAGCAGTTCTTC. It translates to CASSPGLAELREQFF.

This rearrangement joins TRBV11-3 to TRBJ2-7, with 7 nucleotides matching TRBD2. V trimming: 5 bases; J trimming: 6 bases; junction bases outside the gene matches: 13. The CDR3 sequence is 15 residues long. Looked up from germline, CDR1 is SGHNT and CDR2 is YENEEA. CDR3 amino acids: CASSPLLLRETEQYF. In DNA, the CDR3 is TGTGCCAGCAGCCCTCTATTGTTGCGGGAGACCGAGCAGTACTTC.